The rows below give T cell receptor beta chains drawn from one sample of a study of T cell responses to AZD1222 COVID-19 vaccine. Clones were read by immunoSEQ multiplex PCR, and TCRdb kept only the in-frame ones, dropping some. The sample lists 90,000 to 120,000 clones, roughly 87% occurring once. Sequences were derived from peripheral blood, sampled 28 days after the second AZD1222 dose. These receptors all come from an adult who received the AZD1222 COVID-19 vaccine. Each CDR3 is given with its conserved first and last residue. D genes are given only for firm matches.

j_call,d_call,v_call,cdr3_aa
TRBJ2-7,TRBD2,TRBV5-1,CASRSTSGPTYEQYF
TRBJ2-4,.,TRBV19,CASNWGMGKNIQYF
TRBJ2-1,.,TRBV19,CASSTRLNNEQFF
TRBJ2-7,TRBD1,TRBV2,CASSGQGAQYEQYF
TRBJ1-5,.,TRBV5-1,CASSLQEGQPQHF
TRBJ2-2,.,TRBV27,CASSLGGAVDTGELFF
TRBJ2-3,.,TRBV2,CASSERKAPPRDTQYF
TRBJ2-2,.,TRBV9,CASSVVFGTSTGELFF
TRBJ1-2,TRBD1,TRBV12-3/TRBV12-4,CASSQGQLYGYTF
TRBJ1-2,TRBD1,TRBV7-2,CASSSTGPYGYTF
TRBJ2-1,TRBD1,TRBV19,CASSRRTGLTYNEQFF
TRBJ1-1,.,TRBV20-1,CSLRTVEAFF
TRBJ1-2,.,TRBV12-3/TRBV12-4,CASSLRGYGYTF
TRBJ1-3,.,TRBV19,CASMGFGNTIYF
TRBJ1-5,.,TRBV28,CASTQPPQPQHF
TRBJ1-2,.,TRBV30,CAWNTGPYGYTF
TRBJ2-7,.,TRBV3-1/TRBV3-2,CASSTPGASYEQYF
TRBJ1-1,TRBD1,TRBV19,CASSRVPTGSAEAFF
TRBJ1-4,TRBD1,TRBV4-2,CASSQDRQGVNEKLFF
TRBJ1-5,TRBD1,TRBV19,CASTDGTGQNQPQHF
TRBJ1-5,TRBD1,TRBV9,CASSVGGDRYQPQHF
TRBJ1-4,.,TRBV4-1,CASSQEARGPNEKLFF
TRBJ1-1,.,TRBV19,CATQDTLPMNTEAFF
TRBJ2-1,.,TRBV5-1,CASSLDPSSSYNEQFF
TRBJ2-3,.,TRBV7-2,CASSSPGTDTQYF
TRBJ2-7,.,TRBV5-4,CASSLIGKYEQYF
TRBJ1-3,.,TRBV7-6,CASSLEQGRSSGNTIYF
TRBJ1-5,.,TRBV5-1,CASSLDAASGNQPQHF
TRBJ1-2,TRBD1,TRBV28,CASSSQQGAGYGYTF
TRBJ1-3,.,TRBV7-2,CASSLEGTPGNTIYF
TRBJ1-2,.,TRBV2,CASTPTPRTISRDYGYTF
TRBJ2-7,.,TRBV29-1,CSVSQGRLLGEQYF
TRBJ2-2,TRBD1,TRBV13,CASSLSRQGVGTGELFF
TRBJ2-1,TRBD2,TRBV11-3,CASSLGGGAGYNEQFF
TRBJ1-5,TRBD1,TRBV9,CASSVEQGQGQPQHF
TRBJ2-5,TRBD2,TRBV6-2/TRBV6-3,CASSYSTSGQETQYF
TRBJ1-5,.,TRBV7-2,CASSLLGQAGQPQHF
TRBJ1-2,.,TRBV3-1/TRBV3-2,CASSQPSSYGYTF
TRBJ2-2,TRBD1,TRBV7-7,CASSPRGRTGELFF
TRBJ1-1,.,TRBV6-6,CASSYWGRSNTEAFF
TRBJ1-1,TRBD1,TRBV30,CARDRGNTEAFF
TRBJ2-5,.,TRBV19,CASSIQGQETQYF
TRBJ2-2,.,TRBV19,CASSKGPVNTGELFF